This TCR beta chain was observed in a study of blood T cells in healthy people across ages. This clonotype was observed a handful of times. PCR was performed a second time for roughly 7 to 12 cycles using a sample-barcoded 5' primer and a J-beta primer mix. TCRdb recomputed calls from the 5' RACE reads with MiXCR, one row per CDR3 protein. The table lists about 970,000 distinct CDR3 sequences, approximately 50% of them singletons. Trimming removed 5 bases at V and 7 bases at J, with 14 bases between. Germline V lookup: CDR1 SEHNR, CDR2 FQNEAQ (reference sequence). This CDR3 is 13 amino acids long. The origin of this receptor is a woman aged 55-69 years in good health. V is TRBV7-9 and J is TRBJ2-5; the D call may be TRBD1 or TRBD2 (5 bases each). Sequenced input: blood. The CDR3 region has the DNA TGTGCCAGCAGCACGAAGGACGGGACGACCCAGTACTTC. It codes for CASSTKDGTTQYF.